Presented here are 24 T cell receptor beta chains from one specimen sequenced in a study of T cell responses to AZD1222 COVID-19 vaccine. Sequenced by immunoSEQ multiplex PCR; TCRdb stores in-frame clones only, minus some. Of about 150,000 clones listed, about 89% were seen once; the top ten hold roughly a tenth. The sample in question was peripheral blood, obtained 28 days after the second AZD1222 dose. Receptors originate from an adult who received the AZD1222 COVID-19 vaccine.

As DNA, the CDR3 is TGTGCCAGCAGCTCCTTTTCCGGGACAGGAGTTTACGAGCAGTACTTC. Protein: CASSSFSGTGVYEQYF. J is TRBJ2-7 and V is TRBV5-6, with TRBD1 matching over 8 bases. CDR3 size: 16 residues. Germline values: CDR1 SGHDT, CDR2 YYEEEE. Trimming took 3 bases from V and 4 from J; bases not matched to a gene: 12.

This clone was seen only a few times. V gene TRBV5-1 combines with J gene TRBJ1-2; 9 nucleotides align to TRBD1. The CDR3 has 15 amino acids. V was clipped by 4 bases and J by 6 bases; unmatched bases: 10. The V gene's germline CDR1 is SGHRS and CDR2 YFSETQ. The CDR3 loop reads CASSLRGQGLNGYTF. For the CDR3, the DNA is TGCGCCAGCAGCCTTCGGGGACAGGGTCTTAATGGCTACACCTTC.

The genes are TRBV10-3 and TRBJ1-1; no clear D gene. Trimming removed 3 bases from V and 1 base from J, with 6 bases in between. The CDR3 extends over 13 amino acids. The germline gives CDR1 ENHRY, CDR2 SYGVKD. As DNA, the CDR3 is TGTGCCATCAGTGAACAAAGGAACACTGAAGCTTTCTTT. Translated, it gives CAISEQRNTEAFF.

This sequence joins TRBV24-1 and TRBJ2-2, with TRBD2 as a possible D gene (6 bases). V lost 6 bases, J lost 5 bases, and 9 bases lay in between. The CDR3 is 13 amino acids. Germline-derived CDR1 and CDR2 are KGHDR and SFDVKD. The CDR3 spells CATSSGETGELFF. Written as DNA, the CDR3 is TGTGCCACCAGTTCGGGGGAAACCGGGGAGCTGTTTTTT.

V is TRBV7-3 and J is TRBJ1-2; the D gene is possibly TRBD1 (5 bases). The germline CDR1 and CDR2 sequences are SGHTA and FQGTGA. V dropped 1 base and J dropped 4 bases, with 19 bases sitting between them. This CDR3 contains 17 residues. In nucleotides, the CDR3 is TGTGCCAGCAGCTTAATGGGAGGGGCTCCGGTGGCCTATGGCTACACCTTC. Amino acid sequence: CASSLMGGAPVAYGYTF.

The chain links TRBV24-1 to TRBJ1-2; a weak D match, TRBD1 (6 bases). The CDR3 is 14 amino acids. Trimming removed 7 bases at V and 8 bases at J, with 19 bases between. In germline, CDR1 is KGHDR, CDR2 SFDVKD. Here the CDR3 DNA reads TGTGCCACCAGCTCTACCTCAGGGGAAGGCGGCTACACCTTC. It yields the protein CATSSTSGEGGYTF.

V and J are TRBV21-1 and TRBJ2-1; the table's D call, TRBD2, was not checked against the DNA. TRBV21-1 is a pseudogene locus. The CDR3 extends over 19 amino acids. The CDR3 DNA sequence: TGTGCCAGCAGCAAAAGGACTAGCGGGGATTCACTCTCCTACAATGAGCAGTTCTTC. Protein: CASSKRTSGDSLSYNEQFF.

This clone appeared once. The CDR3 DNA reads as TGTGCCACCAGTGGTTCCGGGACAGGGGTTCAGCCCCAGCATTTT. It encodes CATSGSGTGVQPQHF. V is TRBV24-1 and J is TRBJ1-5; 10 bases map to TRBD1. This CDR3 has 15 amino acids. The junction had 6 bases not matched to a gene; V was cut back by 5 bases and J by 6 bases. Germline-derived CDR1 and CDR2 are KGHDR and SFDVKD.

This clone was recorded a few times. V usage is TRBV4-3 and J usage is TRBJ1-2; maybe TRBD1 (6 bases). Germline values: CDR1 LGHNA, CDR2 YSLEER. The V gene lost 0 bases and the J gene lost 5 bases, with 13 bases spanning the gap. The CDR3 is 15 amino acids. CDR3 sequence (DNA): TGCGCCAGCAGCCAAGATCGAGGACAGACTTATGGCTACACCTTC. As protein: CASSQDRGQTYGYTF.

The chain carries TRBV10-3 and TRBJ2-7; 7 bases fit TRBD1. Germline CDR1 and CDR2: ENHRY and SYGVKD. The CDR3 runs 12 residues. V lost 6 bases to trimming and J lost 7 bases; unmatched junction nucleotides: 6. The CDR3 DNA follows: TGTGCCATCAGCCGGACAGGCCAAGAGCAGTACTTC. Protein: CAISRTGQEQYF.

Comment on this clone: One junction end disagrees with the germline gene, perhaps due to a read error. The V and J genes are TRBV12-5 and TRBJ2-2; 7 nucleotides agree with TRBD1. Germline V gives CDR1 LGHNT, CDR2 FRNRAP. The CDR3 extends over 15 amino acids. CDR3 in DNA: TGTACTAGTGGAACCGGACAGGCGAACACCGGGGAGCTGTTTTTT. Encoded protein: CTSGTGQANTGELFF.

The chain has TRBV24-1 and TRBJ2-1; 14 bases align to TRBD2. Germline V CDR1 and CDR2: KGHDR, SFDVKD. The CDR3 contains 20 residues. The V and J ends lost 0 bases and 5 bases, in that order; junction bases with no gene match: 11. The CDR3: CATSDLSPTSGRALNNEQFF. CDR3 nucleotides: TGTGCCACCAGTGATTTGTCACCGACTAGCGGGAGGGCCCTAAACAATGAGCAGTTCTTC.

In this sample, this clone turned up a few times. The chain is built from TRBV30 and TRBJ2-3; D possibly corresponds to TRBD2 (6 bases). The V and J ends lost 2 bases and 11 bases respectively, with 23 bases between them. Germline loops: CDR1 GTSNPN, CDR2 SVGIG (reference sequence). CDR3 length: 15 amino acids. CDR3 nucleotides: TGTGCCTGGAGTAGAGCCGGGACTCCCGAAGGGCGGCAGTATTTT. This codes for CAWSRAGTPEGRQYF. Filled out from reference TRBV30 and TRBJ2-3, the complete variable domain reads SQTIHQWPATLVQPVGSPLSLECTVEGTSNPNLYWYRQAAGRGLQLLFYSVGIGQISSEVPQNLSASRPQDRQFILSSKKLLLSDSGFYLCAWSRAGTPEGRQYFGPGTRLTVL.

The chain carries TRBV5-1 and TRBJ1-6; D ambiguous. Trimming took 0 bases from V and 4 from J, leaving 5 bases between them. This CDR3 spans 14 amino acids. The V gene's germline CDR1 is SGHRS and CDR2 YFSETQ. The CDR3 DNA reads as TGCGCCAGCAGCTTGGAAGGATATAATTCACCCCTCCACTTT. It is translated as CASSLEGYNSPLHF.

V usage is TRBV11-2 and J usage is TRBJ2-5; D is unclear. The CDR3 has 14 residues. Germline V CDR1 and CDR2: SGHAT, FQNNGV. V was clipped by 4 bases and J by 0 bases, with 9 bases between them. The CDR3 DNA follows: TGTGCCAGCAGCTCACGCCGCCACCAAGAGACCCAGTACTTC. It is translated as CASSSRRHQETQYF.

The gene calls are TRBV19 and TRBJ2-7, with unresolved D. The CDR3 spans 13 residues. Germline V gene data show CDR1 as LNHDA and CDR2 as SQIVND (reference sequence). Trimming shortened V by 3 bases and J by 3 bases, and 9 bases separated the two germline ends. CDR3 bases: TGTGCCAGTAGTATTGACCAAAACTACGAGCAGTACTTC. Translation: CASSIDQNYEQYF.

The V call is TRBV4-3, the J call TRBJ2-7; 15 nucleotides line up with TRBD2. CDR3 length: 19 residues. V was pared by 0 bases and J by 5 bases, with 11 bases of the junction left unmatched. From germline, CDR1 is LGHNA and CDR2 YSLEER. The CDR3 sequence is CASSQDGLAGGGVKNEQYF. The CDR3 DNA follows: TGCGCCAGCAGCCAAGATGGACTAGCGGGAGGGGGTGTAAAGAACGAGCAGTACTTC.

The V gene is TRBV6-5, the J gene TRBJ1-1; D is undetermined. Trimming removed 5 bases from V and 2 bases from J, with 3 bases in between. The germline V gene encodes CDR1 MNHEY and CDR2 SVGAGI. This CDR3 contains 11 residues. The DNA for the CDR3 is TGTGCCAGCAGTCCTAACACTGAAGCTTTCTTT. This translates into CASSPNTEAFF.

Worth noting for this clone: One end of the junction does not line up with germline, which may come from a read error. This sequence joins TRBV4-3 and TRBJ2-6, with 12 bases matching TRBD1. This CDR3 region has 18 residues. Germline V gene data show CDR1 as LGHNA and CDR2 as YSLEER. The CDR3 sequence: CASSQAGQGAPGANVLTF. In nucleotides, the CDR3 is TGCGCCAGCAGTCAAGCGGGACAGGGGGCGCCTGGGGCCAACGTCCTGACTTTC.

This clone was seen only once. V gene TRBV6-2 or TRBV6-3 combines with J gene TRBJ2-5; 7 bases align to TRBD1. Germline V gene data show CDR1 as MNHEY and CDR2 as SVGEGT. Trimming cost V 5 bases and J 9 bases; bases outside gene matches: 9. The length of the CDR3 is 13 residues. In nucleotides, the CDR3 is TGTGCCAGCAGTCGGGACACCCAGGGGGCCCAGTACTTC. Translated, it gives CASSRDTQGAQYF.

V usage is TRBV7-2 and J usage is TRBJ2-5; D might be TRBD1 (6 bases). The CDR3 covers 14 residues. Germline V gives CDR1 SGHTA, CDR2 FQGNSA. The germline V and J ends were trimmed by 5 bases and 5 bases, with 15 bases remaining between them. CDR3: CASSTPRGLETQYF. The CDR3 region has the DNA TGTGCCAGCAGCACCCCCAGGGGATTGGAGACCCAGTACTTC.

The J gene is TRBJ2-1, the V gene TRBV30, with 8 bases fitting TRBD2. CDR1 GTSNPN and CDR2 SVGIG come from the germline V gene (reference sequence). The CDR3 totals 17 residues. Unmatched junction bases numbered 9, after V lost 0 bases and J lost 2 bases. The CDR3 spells CAWSVLGVAGPYNEQFF. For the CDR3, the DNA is TGTGCCTGGAGTGTGCTGGGAGTAGCGGGACCCTACAATGAGCAGTTCTTC.

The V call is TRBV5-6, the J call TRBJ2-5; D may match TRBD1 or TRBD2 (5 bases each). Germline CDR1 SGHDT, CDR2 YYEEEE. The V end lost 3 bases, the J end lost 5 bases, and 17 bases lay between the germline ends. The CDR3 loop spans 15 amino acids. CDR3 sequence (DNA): TGTGCCAGCAGCTACCGGGACCCCTTTGGGGAGACCCAGTACTTC. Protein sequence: CASSYRDPFGETQYF.

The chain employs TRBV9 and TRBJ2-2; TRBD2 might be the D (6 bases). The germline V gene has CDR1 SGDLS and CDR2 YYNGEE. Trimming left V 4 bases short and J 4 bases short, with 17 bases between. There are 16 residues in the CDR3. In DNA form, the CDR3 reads TGTGCCAGCAGCCCGAGACGGGGGAGAAGCACCGGGGAGCTGTTTTTT. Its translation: CASSPRRGRSTGELFF.